This TCR beta chain was sequenced during a study of shared clonotypes between healthy human individuals. Study-level results: Some clonotypes were shared by all four sorted-subset donors, while others were not shared. The non-shared ones had lower generation probabilities than the shared ones.

TCRdb keeps only in-frame clones here, not all; method: immunoSEQ multiplex PCR. The table lists 700,000 to 950,000 clones, around 96% of them singletons, with less than 0.3% in the top ten. The CDR3 consists of 12 residues. The germline gives CDR1 KGHSH, CDR2 LQKENI. Note on this clone: Antigen specificity is unknown.

Naive CD8 cells were CD45RO-negative, positively selected for CCR7, excluding terminally differentiated effector memory CD45RA+ cells. The clonotype comes from a man younger than 40 in good health. Sequences were obtained from naive CD8+ T cells sorted from blood. The chain is built from TRBV18 and TRBJ2-5; TRBD1 agrees at 7 bases. The J call is doubtful: the DNA matches TRBJ2-7 better. The CDR3 region is CASSPTGNEQYF. DNA for the CDR3: TGTGCCAGCTCACCGACAGGGAACGAGCAGTACTTC.